The rows below give T cell receptor beta chains drawn from one sample of a study of blood T cell repertoires in COVID-19. The assay was immunoSEQ multiplex PCR, and TCRdb's table has in-frame clones only and misses some. The table includes tens of thousands of clones, about four fifths detected once. Sample: peripheral blood. These receptors all stem from a woman between 55 and 75 years old with acute or convalescent COVID-19. Each CDR3 is given with its conserved first and last residue. The D gene is left open where the match is weak. Clone size appears in some rows only: once, few, many, or a class for an expanded clone.

CDR3nt: TGCAGTGCGAGTCCCGGGACACTAGCCAAAAACATTCAGTACTTC
CDR3aa: CSASPGTLAKNIQYF
j_gene: TRBJ2-4
d_gene: .
abundance: .
v_gene: TRBV20-1

CDR3nt: TGTGCCACCAGGACAATTGACAGTTCAGATACGCAGTATTTT
CDR3aa: CATRTIDSSDTQYF
j_gene: TRBJ2-3
d_gene: .
abundance: once
v_gene: TRBV15

CDR3nt: TGTGCCAGCAGTTTATCGCCAGGGCTCGGAGATACGCAGTATTTT
CDR3aa: CASSLSPGLGDTQYF
j_gene: TRBJ2-3
d_gene: .
abundance: .
v_gene: TRBV27

CDR3nt: TGTGCCAGCAGCTTATTGCGGGATACGCAGTATTTT
CDR3aa: CASSLLRDTQYF
j_gene: TRBJ2-3
d_gene: .
abundance: .
v_gene: TRBV11-2

CDR3nt: TGTGCCAGCAGGCCATACGCGGATTCACCCCTCCACTTT
CDR3aa: CASRPYADSPLHF
j_gene: TRBJ1-6
d_gene: .
abundance: .
v_gene: TRBV5-6

CDR3nt: TGTGCCAGCATCTCAGGACTAGCGGGCCTCACAGATACGCAGTATTTT
CDR3aa: CASISGLAGLTDTQYF
j_gene: TRBJ2-3
d_gene: TRBD2
abundance: .
v_gene: TRBV5-5

CDR3nt: TGTGCCAGCAGCCTGGGACAGGGCCGCTATGGCTACACCTTC
CDR3aa: CASSLGQGRYGYTF
j_gene: TRBJ1-2
d_gene: TRBD1
abundance: .
v_gene: TRBV28

CDR3nt: TGTGCCAGCAGTTTTAGTTGGACAGTTAGAGACTACACCTTC
CDR3aa: CASSFSWTVRDYTF
j_gene: TRBJ1-2
d_gene: .
abundance: once
v_gene: TRBV28

CDR3nt: TGTGCCAGCAGGCTACTAGCGGGCACAGATACGCAGTATTTT
CDR3aa: CASRLLAGTDTQYF
j_gene: TRBJ2-3
d_gene: TRBD2
abundance: .
v_gene: TRBV3-1/TRBV3-2

CDR3nt: TGTGCCAGCAGTGGCCCGGGACAGGAAAATGAAAAACTGTTTTTT
CDR3aa: CASSGPGQENEKLFF
j_gene: TRBJ1-4
d_gene: TRBD1
abundance: .
v_gene: TRBV27

CDR3nt: TGTGCCAGCAGTTATCCCGGGAGGGGAGAGACCCAGTACTTC
CDR3aa: CASSYPGRGETQYF
j_gene: TRBJ2-5
d_gene: TRBD2
abundance: .
v_gene: TRBV6-5

CDR3nt: TGTGCCGCGGCGGGGGGGACCTACGAGCAGTACTTC
CDR3aa: CAAAGGTYEQYF
j_gene: TRBJ2-7
d_gene: TRBD2
abundance: .
v_gene: TRBV7-9

CDR3nt: TGTGCTAGTGGTTTGAGGGACAGGGATTACCAAGAGACCCAGTACTTC
CDR3aa: CASGLRDRDYQETQYF
j_gene: TRBJ2-5
d_gene: TRBD1
abundance: .
v_gene: TRBV12-5

CDR3nt: TGTGCCTGGAGTCCTGCGACAGGGGCCTCACCCCTCCACTTT
CDR3aa: CAWSPATGASPLHF
j_gene: TRBJ1-6
d_gene: TRBD1
abundance: .
v_gene: TRBV30

CDR3nt: TGTGCCAGCAGCTTGACTAGAAGTCAAGAGACCCAGTACTTC
CDR3aa: CASSLTRSQETQYF
j_gene: TRBJ2-5
d_gene: .
abundance: .
v_gene: TRBV7-2

CDR3nt: TGTGCCACCCGGGGGTTCGGGGGGCACTACAATGAGCAGTTCTTC
CDR3aa: CATRGFGGHYNEQFF
j_gene: TRBJ2-1
d_gene: .
abundance: .
v_gene: TRBV2

CDR3nt: TGCGCCAGCAGCCCGGAAACACGGGGAGCCTACGAGCAGTACTTC
CDR3aa: CASSPETRGAYEQYF
j_gene: TRBJ2-7
d_gene: .
abundance: few
v_gene: TRBV4-3

CDR3nt: TGCGCCAGCAGCCAAGATGGAGGGAGCAACACCATATATTTT
CDR3aa: CASSQDGGSNTIYF
j_gene: TRBJ1-3
d_gene: .
abundance: .
v_gene: TRBV4-3

CDR3nt: TGCGCCAGCAGCCAAGATATTGGCGGGGTAGGAGAAGCTGGGGCCAACGTCCTGACTTTC
CDR3aa: CASSQDIGGVGEAGANVLTF
j_gene: TRBJ2-6
d_gene: .
abundance: .
v_gene: TRBV4-1

CDR3nt: TGTGCCAGTAGTTTCGCCGGGACAGGGACCTATGGCTACACCTTC
CDR3aa: CASSFAGTGTYGYTF
j_gene: TRBJ1-2
d_gene: TRBD1
abundance: .
v_gene: TRBV19

CDR3nt: TGTGCCAGTAGGATAGGGTATAGGGGACAGGGGCGGAACACCGGGGAGCTGTTTTTT
CDR3aa: CASRIGYRGQGRNTGELFF
j_gene: TRBJ2-2
d_gene: TRBD1
abundance: few
v_gene: TRBV19

CDR3nt: TGTGCCAGCAGCCCCACAGGGACTAGCGTCTCCTACGAGCAGTACTTC
CDR3aa: CASSPTGTSVSYEQYF
j_gene: TRBJ2-7
d_gene: TRBD2
abundance: .
v_gene: TRBV7-2

CDR3nt: TGTGCCAGTGGAGGAGCAGCCGCGAAGACCCAGTACTTC
CDR3aa: CASGGAAAKTQYF
j_gene: TRBJ2-5
d_gene: .
abundance: .
v_gene: TRBV19